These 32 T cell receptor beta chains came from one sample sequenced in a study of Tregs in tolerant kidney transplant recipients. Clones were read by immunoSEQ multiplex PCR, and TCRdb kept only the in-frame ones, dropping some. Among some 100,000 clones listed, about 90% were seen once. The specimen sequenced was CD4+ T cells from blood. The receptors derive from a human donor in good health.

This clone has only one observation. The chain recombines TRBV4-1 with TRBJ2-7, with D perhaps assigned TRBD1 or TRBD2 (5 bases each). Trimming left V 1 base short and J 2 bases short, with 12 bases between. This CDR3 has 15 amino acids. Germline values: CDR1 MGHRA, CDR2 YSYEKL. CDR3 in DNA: TGCGCCAGCAGCCAAGTTCCGAGGGGAGCCTACGAGCAGTACTTC. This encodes CASSQVPRGAYEQYF.

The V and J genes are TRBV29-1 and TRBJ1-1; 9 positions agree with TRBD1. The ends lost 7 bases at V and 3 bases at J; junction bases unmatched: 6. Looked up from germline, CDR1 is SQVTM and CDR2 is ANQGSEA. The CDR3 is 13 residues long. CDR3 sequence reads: CSGYRGRDTEAFF. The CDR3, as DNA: TGCAGCGGCTACAGGGGGCGGGACACTGAAGCTTTCTTT.

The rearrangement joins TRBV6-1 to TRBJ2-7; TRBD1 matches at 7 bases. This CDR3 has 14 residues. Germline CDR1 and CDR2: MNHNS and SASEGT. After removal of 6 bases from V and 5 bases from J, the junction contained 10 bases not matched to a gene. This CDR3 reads CASRQHRTGDEQYF. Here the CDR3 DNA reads TGTGCCAGCAGGCAACACCGTACAGGGGACGAGCAGTACTTC.

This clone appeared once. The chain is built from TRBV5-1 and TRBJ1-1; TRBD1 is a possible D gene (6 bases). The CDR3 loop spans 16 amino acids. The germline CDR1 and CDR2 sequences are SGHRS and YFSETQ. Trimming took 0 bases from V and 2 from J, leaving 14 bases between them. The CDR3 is CASSLEPGAPNTEAFF. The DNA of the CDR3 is TGCGCCAGCAGCTTGGAACCAGGGGCACCAAACACTGAAGCTTTCTTT. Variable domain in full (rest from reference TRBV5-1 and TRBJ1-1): KAGVTQTPRYLIKTRGQQVTLSCSPISGHRSVSWYQQTPGQGLQFLFEYFSETQRNKGNFPGRFSGRQFSNSRSEMNVSTLELGDSALYLCASSLEPGAPNTEAFFGQGTRLTVV.

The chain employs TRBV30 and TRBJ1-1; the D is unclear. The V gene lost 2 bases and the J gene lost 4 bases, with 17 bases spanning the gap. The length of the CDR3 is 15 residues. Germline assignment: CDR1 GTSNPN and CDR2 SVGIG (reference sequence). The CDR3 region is CAWSFGGSGLTEAFF. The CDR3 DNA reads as TGTGCCTGGAGTTTCGGAGGTTCCGGACTCACTGAAGCTTTCTTT. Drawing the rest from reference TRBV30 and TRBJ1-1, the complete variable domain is SQTIHQWPATLVQPVGSPLSLECTVEGTSNPNLYWYRQAAGRGLQLLFYSVGIGQISSEVPQNLSASRPQDRQFILSSKKLLLSDSGFYLCAWSFGGSGLTEAFFGQGTRLTVV.

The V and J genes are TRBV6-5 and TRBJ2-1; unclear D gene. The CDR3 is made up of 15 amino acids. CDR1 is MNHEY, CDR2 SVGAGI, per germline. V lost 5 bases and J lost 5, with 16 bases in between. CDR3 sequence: CASSPQAEVDNEQFF. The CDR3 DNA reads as TGTGCCAGCAGTCCTCAGGCAGAGGTGGACAATGAGCAGTTCTTC.

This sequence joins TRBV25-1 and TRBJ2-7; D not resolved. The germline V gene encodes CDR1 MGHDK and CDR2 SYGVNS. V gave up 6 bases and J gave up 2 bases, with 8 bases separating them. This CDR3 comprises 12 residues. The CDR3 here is CASRSRAYEQYF. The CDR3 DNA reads TGTGCCAGCAGGTCGCGAGCCTACGAGCAGTACTTC.

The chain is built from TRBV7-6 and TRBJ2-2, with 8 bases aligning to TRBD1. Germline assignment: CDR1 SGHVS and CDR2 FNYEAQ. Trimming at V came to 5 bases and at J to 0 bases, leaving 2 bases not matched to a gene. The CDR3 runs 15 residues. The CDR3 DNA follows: TGTGCCAGCAGCATGGGACAGGCGAACACCGGGGAGCTGTTTTTT. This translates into CASSMGQANTGELFF.

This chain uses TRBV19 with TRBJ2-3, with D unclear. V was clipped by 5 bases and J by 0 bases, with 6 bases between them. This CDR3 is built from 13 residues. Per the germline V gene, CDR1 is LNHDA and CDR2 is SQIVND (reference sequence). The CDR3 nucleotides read TGTGCCAGTAGTTGGGATAGCACAGATACGCAGTATTTT. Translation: CASSWDSTDTQYF.

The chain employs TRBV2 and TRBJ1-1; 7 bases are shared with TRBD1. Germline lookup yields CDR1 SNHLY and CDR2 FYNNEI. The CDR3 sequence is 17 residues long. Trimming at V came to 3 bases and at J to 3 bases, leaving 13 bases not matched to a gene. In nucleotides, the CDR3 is TGTGCCAGCAGTGACCTAACCCTCAGGGGGTCGGACACTGAAGCTTTCTTT. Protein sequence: CASSDLTLRGSDTEAFF.

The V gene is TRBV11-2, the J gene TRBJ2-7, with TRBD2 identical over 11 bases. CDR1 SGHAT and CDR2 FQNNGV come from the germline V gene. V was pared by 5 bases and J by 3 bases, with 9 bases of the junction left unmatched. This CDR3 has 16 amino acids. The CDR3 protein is CASSHSGLAGLYEQYF. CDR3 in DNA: TGTGCCAGCAGCCATTCTGGACTAGCGGGCCTCTACGAGCAGTACTTC.

CDR3: CASSGGTARHEQYF. DNA for the CDR3: TGTGCCAGCAGCGGGGGGACTGCTCGGCACGAGCAGTACTTC. This chain connects TRBV9 to TRBJ2-7; D is perhaps TRBD2 (6 bases). This CDR3 comprises 14 residues. V gave up 3 bases and J gave up 5 bases, with 15 bases separating them. From germline, CDR1 is SGDLS and CDR2 YYNGEE.

The CDR3 loop is CASSLERGEAFF. Here the CDR3 DNA reads TGCGCCAGCAGCTTGGAGCGGGGGGAGGCTTTCTTT. The chain uses TRBV5-1 and TRBJ1-1; possible D gene TRBD1, 5 bases. There are 12 residues in the CDR3. The V gene's germline CDR1 is SGHRS and CDR2 YFSETQ. Trimming took off 0 bases at V and 11 bases at J, with 11 bases between the two ends.

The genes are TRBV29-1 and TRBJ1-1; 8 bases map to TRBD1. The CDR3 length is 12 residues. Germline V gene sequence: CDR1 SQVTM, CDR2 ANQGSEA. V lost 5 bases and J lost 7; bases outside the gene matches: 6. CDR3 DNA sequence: TGCAGCGTTCGGCATACAGGGGGTGAAGCTTTCTTT. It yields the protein CSVRHTGGEAFF.

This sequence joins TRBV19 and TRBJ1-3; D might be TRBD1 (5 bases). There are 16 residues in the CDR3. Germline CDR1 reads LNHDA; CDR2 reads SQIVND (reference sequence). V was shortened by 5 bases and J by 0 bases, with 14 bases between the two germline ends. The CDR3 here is CASSARGDLSGNTIYF. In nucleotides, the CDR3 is TGTGCCAGTAGTGCTCGCGGGGACCTCTCTGGAAACACCATATATTTT.

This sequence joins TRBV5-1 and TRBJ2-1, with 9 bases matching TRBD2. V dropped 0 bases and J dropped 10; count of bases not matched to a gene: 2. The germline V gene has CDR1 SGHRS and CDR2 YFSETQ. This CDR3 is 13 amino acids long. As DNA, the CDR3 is TGCGCCAGCAGCTTGGTGACTAGCGGCGAGCAGTTCTTC. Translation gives CASSLVTSGEQFF.

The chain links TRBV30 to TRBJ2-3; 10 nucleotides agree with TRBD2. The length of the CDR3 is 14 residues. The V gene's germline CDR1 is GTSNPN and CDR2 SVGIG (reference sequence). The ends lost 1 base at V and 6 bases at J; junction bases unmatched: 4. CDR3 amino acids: CAWSEAGGRDTQYF. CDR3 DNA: TGTGCCTGGAGTGAAGCGGGGGGGCGGGATACGCAGTATTTT.

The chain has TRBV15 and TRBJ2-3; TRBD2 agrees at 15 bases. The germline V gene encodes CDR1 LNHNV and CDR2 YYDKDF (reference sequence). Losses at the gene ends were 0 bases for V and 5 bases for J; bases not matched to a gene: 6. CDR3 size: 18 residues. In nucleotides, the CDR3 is TGTGCCACCAGCAGAGATCCCGGACTAGCGGGGGGGTTAGATACGCAGTATTTT. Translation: CATSRDPGLAGGLDTQYF.

CDR3 sequence reads: CASSWGVVGGYEQYF. The DNA of the CDR3 is TGTGCCAGCAGCTGGGGGGTCGTGGGCGGGTACGAGCAGTACTTC. This chain uses TRBV7-8 with TRBJ2-7, with TRBD2 as a possible D gene (6 bases). The CDR3 covers 15 residues. The germline CDR1 and CDR2 sequences are SGHVS and FQNEAQ. V was shortened by 4 bases and J by 4 bases, with 17 bases between the two germline ends.

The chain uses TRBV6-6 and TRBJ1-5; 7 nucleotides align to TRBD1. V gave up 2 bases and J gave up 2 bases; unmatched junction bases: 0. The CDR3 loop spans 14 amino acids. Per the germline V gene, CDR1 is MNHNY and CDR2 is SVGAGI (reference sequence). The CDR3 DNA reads TGTGCCAGCAGTTACGGACAGGGCAATCAGCCCCAGCATTTT. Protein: CASSYGQGNQPQHF.

Here the CDR3 DNA reads TGTGCCAGCAGCTCTCGGACAGGGCCGAGCTCTGGAAACACCATATATTTT. It specifies CASSSRTGPSSGNTIYF. J is TRBJ1-3 and V is TRBV7-6, with 8 bases that match TRBD1. The CDR3 loop spans 17 amino acids. With V trimmed by 4 bases and J by 0 bases, 8 bases remained unmatched. Germline V gene sequence: CDR1 SGHVS, CDR2 FNYEAQ.

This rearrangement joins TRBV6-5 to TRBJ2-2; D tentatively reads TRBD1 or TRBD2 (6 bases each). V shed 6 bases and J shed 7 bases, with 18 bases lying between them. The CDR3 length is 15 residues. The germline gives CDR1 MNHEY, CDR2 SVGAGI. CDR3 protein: CASSRISGAGGELFF. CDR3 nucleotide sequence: TGTGCCAGCAGCCGAATATCGGGGGCCGGCGGGGAGCTGTTTTTT.

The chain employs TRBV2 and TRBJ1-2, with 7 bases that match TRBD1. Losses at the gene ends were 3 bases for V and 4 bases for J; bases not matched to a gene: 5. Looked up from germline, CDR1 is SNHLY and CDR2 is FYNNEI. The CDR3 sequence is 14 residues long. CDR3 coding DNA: TGTGCCAGCAGTGATAGCCGACAGGGCTATGGCTACACCTTC. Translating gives CASSDSRQGYGYTF.

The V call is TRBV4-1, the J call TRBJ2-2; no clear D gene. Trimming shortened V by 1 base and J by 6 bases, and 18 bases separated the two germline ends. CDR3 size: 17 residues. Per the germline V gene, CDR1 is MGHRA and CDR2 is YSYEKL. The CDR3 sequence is CASSQVYATSRSGELFF. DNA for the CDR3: TGCGCCAGCAGCCAAGTGTACGCGACATCTCGATCCGGGGAGCTGTTTTTT.

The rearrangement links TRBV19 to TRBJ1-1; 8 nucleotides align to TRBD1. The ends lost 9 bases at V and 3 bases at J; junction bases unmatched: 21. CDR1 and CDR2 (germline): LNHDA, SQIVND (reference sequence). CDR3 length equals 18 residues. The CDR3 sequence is CASPPSRGRWMLDTEAFF. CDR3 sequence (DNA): TGTGCCAGCCCGCCCTCCAGGGGGCGATGGATGTTGGACACTGAAGCTTTCTTT.

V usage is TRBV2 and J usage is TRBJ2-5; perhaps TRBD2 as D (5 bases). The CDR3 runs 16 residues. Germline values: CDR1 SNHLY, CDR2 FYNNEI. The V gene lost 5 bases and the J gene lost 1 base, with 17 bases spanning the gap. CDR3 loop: CASSLGSAVTQETQYF. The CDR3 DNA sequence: TGTGCCAGCAGTCTTGGGAGCGCCGTGACCCAAGAGACCCAGTACTTC.

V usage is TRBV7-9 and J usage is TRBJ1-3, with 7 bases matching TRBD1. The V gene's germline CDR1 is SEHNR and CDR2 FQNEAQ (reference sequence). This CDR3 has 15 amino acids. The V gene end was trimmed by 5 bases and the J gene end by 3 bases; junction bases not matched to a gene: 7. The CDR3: CASSLTGESGNTIYF. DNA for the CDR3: TGTGCCAGCAGCCTCACAGGGGAGAGTGGAAACACCATATATTTT.

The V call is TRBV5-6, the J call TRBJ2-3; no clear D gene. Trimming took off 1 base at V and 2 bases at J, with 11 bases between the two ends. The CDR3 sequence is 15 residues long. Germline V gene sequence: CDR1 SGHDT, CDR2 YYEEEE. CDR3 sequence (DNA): TGTGCCAGCAGCTTGAGGTACGTCTACACAGATACGCAGTATTTT. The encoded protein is CASSLRYVYTDTQYF.

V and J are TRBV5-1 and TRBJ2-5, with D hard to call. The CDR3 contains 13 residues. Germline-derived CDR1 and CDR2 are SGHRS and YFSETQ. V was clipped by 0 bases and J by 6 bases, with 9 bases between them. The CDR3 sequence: CASSLAWQKTQYF. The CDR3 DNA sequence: TGCGCCAGCAGCTTGGCGTGGCAAAAGACCCAGTACTTC.

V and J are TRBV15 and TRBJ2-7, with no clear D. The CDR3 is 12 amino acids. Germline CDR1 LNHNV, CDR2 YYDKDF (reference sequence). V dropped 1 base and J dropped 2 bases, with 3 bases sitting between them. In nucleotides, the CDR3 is TGTGCCACCAGCAGAGGACCCTACGAGCAGTACTTC. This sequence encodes CATSRGPYEQYF.

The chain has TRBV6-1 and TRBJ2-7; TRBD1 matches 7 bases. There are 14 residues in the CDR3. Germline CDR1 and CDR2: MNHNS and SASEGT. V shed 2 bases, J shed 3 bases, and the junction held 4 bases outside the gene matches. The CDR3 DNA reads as TGTGCCAGCAGTGAAAGGGACAGAAGCTACGAGCAGTACTTC. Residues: CASSERDRSYEQYF.

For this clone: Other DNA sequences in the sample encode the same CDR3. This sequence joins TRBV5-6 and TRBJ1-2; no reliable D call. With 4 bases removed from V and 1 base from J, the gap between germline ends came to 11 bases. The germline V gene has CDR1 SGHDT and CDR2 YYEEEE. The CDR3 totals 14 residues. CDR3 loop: CASSTGRNNYGYTF. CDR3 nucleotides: TGTGCCAGCAGCACCGGACGGAATAACTATGGCTACACCTTC.